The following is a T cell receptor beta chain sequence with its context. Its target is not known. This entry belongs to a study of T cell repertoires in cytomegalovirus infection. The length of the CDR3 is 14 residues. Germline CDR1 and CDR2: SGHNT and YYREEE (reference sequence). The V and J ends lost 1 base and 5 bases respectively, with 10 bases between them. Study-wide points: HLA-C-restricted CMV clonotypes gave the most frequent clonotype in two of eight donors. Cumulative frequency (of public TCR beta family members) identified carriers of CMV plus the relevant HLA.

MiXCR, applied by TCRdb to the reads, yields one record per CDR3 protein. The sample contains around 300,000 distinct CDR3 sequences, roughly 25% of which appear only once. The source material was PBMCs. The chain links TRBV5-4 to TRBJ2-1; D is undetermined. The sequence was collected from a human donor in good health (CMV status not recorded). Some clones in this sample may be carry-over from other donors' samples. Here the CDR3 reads CASSLIQYNNEQFF. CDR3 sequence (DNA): TGTGCCAGCAGCTTGATACAGTATAACAATGAGCAGTTCTTC.